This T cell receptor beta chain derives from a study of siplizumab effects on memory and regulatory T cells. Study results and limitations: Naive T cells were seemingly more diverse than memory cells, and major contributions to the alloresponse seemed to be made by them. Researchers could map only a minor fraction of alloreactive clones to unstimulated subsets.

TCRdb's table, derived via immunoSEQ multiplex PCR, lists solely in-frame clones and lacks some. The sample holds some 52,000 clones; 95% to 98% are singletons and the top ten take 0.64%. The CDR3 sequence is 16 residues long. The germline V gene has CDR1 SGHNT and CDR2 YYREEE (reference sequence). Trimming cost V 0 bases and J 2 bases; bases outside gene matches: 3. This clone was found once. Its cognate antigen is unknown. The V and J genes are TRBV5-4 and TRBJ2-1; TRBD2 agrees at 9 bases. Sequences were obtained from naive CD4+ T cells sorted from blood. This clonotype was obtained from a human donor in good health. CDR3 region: CASSLVASGTYNEQFF. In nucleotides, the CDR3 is TGTGCCAGCAGCTTGGTGGCTAGCGGGACCTACAATGAGCAGTTCTTC.